This T cell receptor (beta chain) emerged from a study of siplizumab effects on memory and regulatory T cells. Germline values: CDR1 SGHAT, CDR2 FQNNGV. V gave up 5 bases and J gave up 4 bases; unmatched junction bases: 5. This CDR3 contains 15 residues. Per sample, the assay covered about 9.5 x 10^4 TCR templates. The repertoire was sequenced with immunoSEQ multiplex PCR; TCRdb's copy has only in-frame clones and lacks some. Counted here are about 52,000 clones, about 97% occurring once; the ten biggest clones make up 0.64%. The genes are TRBV11-2 and TRBJ2-6, with 7 bases fitting TRBD1. The receptor's source is a human donor in good health. The sample comprised naive CD4+ T cells sorted from blood. The CDR3, as DNA: TGTGCCAGCAGCGCAACAGGGGTGGGGGCCAACGTCCTGACTTTC. This sequence encodes CASSATGVGANVLTF.